This T cell receptor beta chain was sequenced in a study of tumor and adjacent non-tumor tissue in lung cancer. As for the study in general: Patients comprised 12 adenocarcinoma, a couple of squamous cell carcinoma and 1 small cell lung cancer. General study findings and limits: Tumor tissue had significantly higher TCR diversity than normal lung. Tumor TCR diversity, when higher, was linked to shorter survival.

The library came from three nested PCR rounds adapted from ARM-PCR protocols. From the multiplex PCR reads, TCRdb called clonotypes with MiXCR, one entry per CDR3 protein. The table includes 200,000 to 250,000 distinct CDR3 sequences, 60% to 85% detected once. This sample's RNA came from whole unsorted tissue. Between August and November 2014, newly diagnosed, chemotherapy-naive lung cancer patients underwent thoracic surgery in China. The CDR3 length is 14 residues. Per the germline V gene, CDR1 is SGHNT and CDR2 is YENEEA. V was clipped by 5 bases and J by 2 bases, with 13 bases between them. Comment on this clonotype: Its specificity is unknown.

The chain links TRBV11-3 to TRBJ2-7; TRBD2 might be the D (5 bases). The receptor's source is a man between 60 and 75 years old with non-small cell lung cancer. The sequenced material came from lung tumor tissue. In nucleotides, the CDR3 is TGTGCCAGCAGCCCCGAGGGCGAGACCTACGAGCAGTACTTC. Translated, it gives CASSPEGETYEQYF.